Listed here are 3 T cell receptor beta chains from one sample, sequenced in a study of T cells in tuberculosis. Sequencing used immunoSEQ multiplex PCR; TCRdb keeps in-frame clones, though not all of them. The data contain 30,000 to 45,000 clones, 93% of them singletons. Sequenced input: PBMCs. These receptors all stem from a donor between 10 and 35 years old with latent tuberculosis or without tuberculosis infection.

The chain uses TRBV5-4 and TRBJ1-6, with 8 nucleotides matching TRBD1. V was pared by 3 bases and J by 13 bases, with 9 bases of the junction left unmatched. This CDR3 is 14 amino acids long. CDR1 is SGHNT, CDR2 YYREEE, per germline (reference sequence). CDR3 bases: TGTGCCAGCAGCTCGCAGGGGGCTCGTTTGCCCCTCCACTTT. It encodes CASSSQGARLPLHF.

The sample holds a few counts of this clone. The rearrangement uses TRBV19 and TRBJ2-7; tentative D call: TRBD2 (6 bases). The V end lost 5 bases, the J end lost 4 bases, and 12 bases lay between the germline ends. Germline V lookup: CDR1 LNHDA, CDR2 SQIVND (reference sequence). This CDR3 has 13 residues. This CDR3 reads CASSQRRGYEQYF. The CDR3 DNA follows: TGTGCCAGTAGTCAACGTCGGGGGTACGAGCAGTACTTC.

CDR3 in DNA: TGTGCCAGCAGCTTAGATGAGTCTGCAACTAATGAAAAACTGTTTTTT. Translated: CASSLDESATNEKLFF. The chain combines TRBV5-6 with TRBJ1-4; D unclear. CDR3 length: 16 residues. Trimming left V 2 bases short and J 0 bases short, with 11 bases between. The V gene's germline CDR1 is SGHDT and CDR2 YYEEEE.